This note documents a single T cell receptor (beta chain) sequence. Original methodology: Scientists estimated how many nucleated cells there were by amplifying reference gene primers. Here immunoSEQ multiplex PCR was the method, and the copy in TCRdb shows in-frame clones only, minus some. From that table come the V and J calls and clone size; the DNA was used to work out D and trimming. The data show about 100,000 clones, over 65% seen once. The source of the sample is a study of blood T cell repertoires in COVID-19. Across the whole study: Acute and convalescent COVID-19 samples came from the United States, Italy and Spain. Nucleic acid was either cDNA or gDNA, and it came from T cells, B-cell-depleted T cells, or PBMCs.

The origin of this receptor is a human donor in a cohort sampled during active COVID-19. The sequencing sample was made of peripheral blood.

The CDR3 sequence: CASTVRQGYNEQFF. The CDR3 nucleotides are TGTGCCAGCACCGTGCGGCAGGGCTACAATGAGCAGTTCTTC. The rearrangement uses TRBV7-2 and TRBJ2-1; weak D call: TRBD1 (5 bases). Trimming took 7 bases from V and 3 from J, leaving 13 bases between them. Germline assignment: CDR1 SGHTA and CDR2 FQGNSA. This CDR3 has 14 residues.